The next 10 T cell receptor beta chains were all read from a single sample in a study of blood T cell repertoires in COVID-19. TCRdb's table, derived via immunoSEQ multiplex PCR, lists solely in-frame clones and lacks some. The sample lists a few hundred thousand clones, around 84% occurring once. Sequencing was carried out using peripheral blood. The receptors originated from a woman aged 40-49 years who had recovered from COVID-19.

The chain links TRBV9 to TRBJ2-3; 11 bases align to TRBD2. Per germline, CDR1 SGDLS and CDR2 YYNGEE. This CDR3 has 15 amino acids. The ends lost 3 bases at V and 3 bases at J; junction bases unmatched: 3. DNA of the CDR3: TGTGCCAGCAGCGAGACTAGCGGGGATACAGATACGCAGTATTTT. This translates into CASSETSGDTDTQYF.

This clone was detected a few times. CDR3 protein: CASSRQPAGGMDTIYF. DNA of the CDR3: TGTGCCAGTAGTCGGCAGCCTGCCGGCGGGATGGACACCATATATTTT. This chain connects TRBV19 to TRBJ1-3; D is unresolved. Trimming removed 5 bases from V and 8 bases from J, with 22 bases in between. Germline CDR1 reads LNHDA; CDR2 reads SQIVND (reference sequence). This CDR3 is built from 16 residues. Full variable domain (remainder filled in from reference TRBV19 and TRBJ1-3): DGGITQSPKYLFRKEGQNVTLSCEQNLNHDAMYWYRQDPGQGLRLIYYSQIVNDFQKGDIAEGYSVSREKKESFPLTVTSAQKNPTAFYLCASSRQPAGGMDTIYFGEGSWLTVV.

This chain joins TRBV6-6 and TRBJ1-3; D remains ambiguous. V dropped 4 bases and J dropped 0 bases, with 10 bases sitting between them. Germline CDR1 is MNHNY and CDR2 is SVGAGI (reference sequence). The CDR3 spans 15 residues. The CDR3 DNA reads as TGTGCCAGCAGTTTGTACCTGAGCTCTGGAAACACCATATATTTT. Translation: CASSLYLSSGNTIYF.

This clone was detected only a few times. This chain joins TRBV6-5 and TRBJ2-1; D unresolved. From germline, CDR1 is MNHEY and CDR2 SVGAGI. This CDR3 contains 13 residues. Trimming removed 6 bases from V and 4 bases from J, with 10 bases in between. CDR3 sequence reads: CASSLLGYNEQFF. Here the CDR3 DNA reads TGTGCCAGCAGCTTACTCGGGTACAATGAGCAGTTCTTC.

The chain carries TRBV3-1 (or the pseudogene TRBV3-2) and TRBJ2-3; TRBD2 agrees at 16 bases. This CDR3 is built from 18 residues. Per germline, CDR1 LGHDT and CDR2 YNNKEL (reference sequence). V shed 3 bases, J shed 7 bases, and the junction held 10 bases outside the gene matches. The CDR3: CASSHPPGLAGGPYTQYF. Here the CDR3 DNA reads TGTGCCAGCAGCCATCCACCGGGACTAGCGGGGGGGCCTTATACGCAGTATTTT.

In its sample, this clone was seen a few times. V gene TRBV6-4 combines with J gene TRBJ1-1; no firm D call. CDR1 and CDR2 from the germline V gene are MRHNA and SNTAGT. This CDR3 comprises 13 residues. Between the trimmed V and J ends, which lost 4 bases and 4 bases, there was a span of 10 bases. CDR3 sequence: CASSVQGGTEAFF. CDR3 bases: TGTGCCAGCAGTGTTCAAGGAGGCACTGAAGCTTTCTTT.

This clone has more than one count but fewer than ten. As DNA, the CDR3 is TGCGCCAGCAGCTTGTACGGTCAGGGGAACACTGAAGCTTTCTTT. This gives the protein CASSLYGQGNTEAFF. V is TRBV5-1 and J is TRBJ1-1; a weak D match, TRBD1 (5 bases). CDR3 length equals 15 residues. From germline, CDR1 is SGHRS and CDR2 YFSETQ. Trimming pared 1 base from V and 1 base from J, leaving 11 bases between.

The chain employs TRBV29-1 and TRBJ1-5; the D gene is possibly TRBD1 (5 bases). Trimming took off 2 bases at V and 4 bases at J, with 9 bases between the two ends. Per germline, CDR1 SQVTM and CDR2 ANQGSEA. The CDR3 loop spans 13 amino acids. CDR3 in amino acids: CSVEPGENQPQHF. In DNA form, the CDR3 reads TGCAGCGTTGAACCGGGGGAAAATCAGCCCCAGCATTTT.

As DNA, the CDR3 is TGCAGTCCCCTGGGGGGGATTGAAGCTTTCTTT. Translating it yields CSPLGGIEAFF. The rearrangement uses TRBV20-1 and TRBJ1-1, with D possibly TRBD1 on 5 matching bases. With 8 bases removed from V and 7 bases from J, the gap between germline ends came to 14 bases. Germline V CDR1 and CDR2: DFQATT, SNEGSKA (reference sequence). The CDR3 contains 11 residues.

This chain connects TRBV19 to TRBJ2-5; 8 bases fit TRBD2. The CDR3 has 12 residues. Per germline, CDR1 LNHDA and CDR2 SQIVND (reference sequence). The CDR3, as DNA: TGTGCTACAGCGGGGGAACGGGGGACCCAGTACTTC. Protein product: CATAGERGTQYF.